This T cell receptor beta chain was sequenced for a study of Ad26.COV2.S vaccination and SARS-CoV-2 variants. Notes on the study in general: People who got the vaccine had more spike-specific TCR breadth than people who got placebo. In vaccinated individuals, spike-specific CD8+ and CD4+ T cell responses reportedly displayed substantial breadth.

On this clone itself: Its antigen remains unknown.

Stated treatment: about 20 received Ad26.COV2.S at low or high dose, single or two shots; roughly 5 received placebo; per-sample allocation not given. All samples were drawn on day 63, counting from the first vaccine or placebo injection. The individual, an adult aged 18-55 years, was a donor in Boston. Method: immunoSEQ multiplex PCR; TCRdb's copy keeps in-frame clones and lacks some. The sample holds hundreds of thousands of clones, roughly 90% seen once. From germline, CDR1 is SGHNT and CDR2 YENEEA. Trimming took 5 bases from V and 1 from J, leaving 14 bases between them. CDR3 length: 16 residues. The chain uses TRBV11-3 and TRBJ2-2, with a possible D match to TRBD2 (6 bases). The sample here was peripheral blood, taken in a trial of Ad26.COV2.S vaccine versus placebo. The source is a person aged 18 to 65 who received the Ad26.COV2.S COVID-19 vaccine or a placebo. The CDR3, as DNA: TGTGCCAGCAGCCCCGGCGGGGAACTGAACACCGGGGAGCTGTTTTTT. Amino acid sequence: CASSPGGELNTGELFF.